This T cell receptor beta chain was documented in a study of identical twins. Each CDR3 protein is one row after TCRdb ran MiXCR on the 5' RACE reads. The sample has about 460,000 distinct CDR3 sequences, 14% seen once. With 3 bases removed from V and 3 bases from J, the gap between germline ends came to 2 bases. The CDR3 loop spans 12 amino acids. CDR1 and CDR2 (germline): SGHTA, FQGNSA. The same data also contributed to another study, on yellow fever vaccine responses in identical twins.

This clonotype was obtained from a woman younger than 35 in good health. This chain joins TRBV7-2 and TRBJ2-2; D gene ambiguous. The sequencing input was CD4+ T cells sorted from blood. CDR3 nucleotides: TGTGCCAGCAGCTTTTACACCGGGGAGCTGTTTTTT. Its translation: CASSFYTGELFF. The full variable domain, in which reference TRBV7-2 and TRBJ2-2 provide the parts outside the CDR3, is GAGVSQSPSNKVTEKGKDVELRCDPISGHTALYWYRQSLGQGLEFLIYFQGNSAPDKSGLPSDRFSAERTGGSVSTLTIQRTQQEDSAVYLCASSFYTGELFFGEGSRLTVL.